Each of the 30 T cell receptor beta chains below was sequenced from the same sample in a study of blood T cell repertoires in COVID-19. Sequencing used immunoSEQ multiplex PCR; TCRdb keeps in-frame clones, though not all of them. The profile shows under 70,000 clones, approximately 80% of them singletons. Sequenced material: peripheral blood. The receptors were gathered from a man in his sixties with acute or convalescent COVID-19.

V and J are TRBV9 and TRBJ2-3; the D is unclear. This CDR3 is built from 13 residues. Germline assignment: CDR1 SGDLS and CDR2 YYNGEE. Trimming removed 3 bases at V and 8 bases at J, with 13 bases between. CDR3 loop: CASSDVGVVTQYF. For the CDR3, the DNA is TGTGCCAGCAGCGACGTGGGCGTCGTTACGCAGTATTTT. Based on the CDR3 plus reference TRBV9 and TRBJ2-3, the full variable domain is DSGVTQTPKHLITATGQRVTLRCSPRSGDLSVYWYQQSLDQGLQFLIQYYNGEERAKGNILERFSAQQFPDLHSELNLSSLELGDSALYFCASSDVGVVTQYFGPGTRLTVL.

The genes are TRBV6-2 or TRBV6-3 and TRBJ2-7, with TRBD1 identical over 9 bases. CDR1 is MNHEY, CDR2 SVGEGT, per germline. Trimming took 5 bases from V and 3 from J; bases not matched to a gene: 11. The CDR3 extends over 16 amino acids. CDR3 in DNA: TGTGCCAGCAGTAACATCCCGGGACAGGGTTTCTACGAGCAGTACTTC. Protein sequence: CASSNIPGQGFYEQYF.

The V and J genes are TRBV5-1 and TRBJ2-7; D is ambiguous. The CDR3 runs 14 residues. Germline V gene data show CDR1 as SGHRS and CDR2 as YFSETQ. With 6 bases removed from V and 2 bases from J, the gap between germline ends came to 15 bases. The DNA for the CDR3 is TGCGCCAGCACCCTATATAAAGGAGCCTACGAGCAGTACTTC. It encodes CASTLYKGAYEQYF.

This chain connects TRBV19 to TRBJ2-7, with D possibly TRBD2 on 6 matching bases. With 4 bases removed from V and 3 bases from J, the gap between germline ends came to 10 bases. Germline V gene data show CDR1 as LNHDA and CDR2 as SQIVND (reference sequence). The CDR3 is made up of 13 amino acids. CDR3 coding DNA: TGTGCCAGTAGTACGGGGGAAGGCTACGAGCAGTACTTC. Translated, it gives CASSTGEGYEQYF. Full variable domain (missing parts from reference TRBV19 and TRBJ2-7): DGGITQSPKYLFRKEGQNVTLSCEQNLNHDAMYWYRQDPGQGLRLIYYSQIVNDFQKGDIAEGYSVSREKKESFPLTVTSAQKNPTAFYLCASSTGEGYEQYFGPGTRLTVT.

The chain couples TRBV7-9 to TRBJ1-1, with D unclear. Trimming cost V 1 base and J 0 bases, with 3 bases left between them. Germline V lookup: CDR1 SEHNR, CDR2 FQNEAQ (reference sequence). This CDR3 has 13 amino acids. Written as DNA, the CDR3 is TGTGCCAGCAGCTTAGACTTGAACACTGAAGCTTTCTTT. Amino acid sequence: CASSLDLNTEAFF.

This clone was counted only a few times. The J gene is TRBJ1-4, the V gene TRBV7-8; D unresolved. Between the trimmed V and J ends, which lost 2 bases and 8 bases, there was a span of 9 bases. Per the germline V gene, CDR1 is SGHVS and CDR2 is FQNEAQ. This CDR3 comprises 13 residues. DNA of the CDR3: TGTGCCAGCAGCTTATATGGGAGAGAAAAACTGTTTTTT. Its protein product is CASSLYGREKLFF.

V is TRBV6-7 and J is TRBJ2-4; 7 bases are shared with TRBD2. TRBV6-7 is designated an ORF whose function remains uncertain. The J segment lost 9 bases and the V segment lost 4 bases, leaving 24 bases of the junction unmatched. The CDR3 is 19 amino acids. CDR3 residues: CASSFLREWLGGGPGIQYF. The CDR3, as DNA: TGTGCCAGCAGTTTCTTGCGTGAGTGGTTGGGGGGAGGGCCGGGCATTCAGTACTTC.

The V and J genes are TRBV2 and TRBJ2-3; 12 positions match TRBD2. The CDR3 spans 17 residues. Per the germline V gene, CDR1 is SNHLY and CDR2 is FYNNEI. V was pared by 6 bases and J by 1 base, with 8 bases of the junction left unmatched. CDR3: CASSSGLAGRGTDTQYF. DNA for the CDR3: TGTGCCAGCAGCTCCGGACTAGCGGGAAGGGGCACAGATACGCAGTATTTT.

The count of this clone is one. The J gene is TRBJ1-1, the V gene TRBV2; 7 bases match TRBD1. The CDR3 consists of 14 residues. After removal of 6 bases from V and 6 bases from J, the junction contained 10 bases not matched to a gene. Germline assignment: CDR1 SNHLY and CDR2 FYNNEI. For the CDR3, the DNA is TGTGCCAGCAGGACTAACAGGGGTGGATCTGAAGCTTTCTTT. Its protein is CASRTNRGGSEAFF.

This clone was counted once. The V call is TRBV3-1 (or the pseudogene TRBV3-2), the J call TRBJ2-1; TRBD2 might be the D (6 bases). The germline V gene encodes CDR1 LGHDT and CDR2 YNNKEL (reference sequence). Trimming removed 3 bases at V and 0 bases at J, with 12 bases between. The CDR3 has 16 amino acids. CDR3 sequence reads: CASSHPSESSYNEQFF. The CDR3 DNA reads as TGTGCCAGCAGCCACCCTAGCGAGAGCTCCTACAATGAGCAGTTCTTC.

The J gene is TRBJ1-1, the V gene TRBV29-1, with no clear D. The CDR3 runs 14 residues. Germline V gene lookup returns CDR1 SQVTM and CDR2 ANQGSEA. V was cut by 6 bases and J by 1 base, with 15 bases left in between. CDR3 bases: TGCAGCGTCCATATGCTTGACACGAACACTGAAGCTTTCTTT. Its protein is CSVHMLDTNTEAFF.

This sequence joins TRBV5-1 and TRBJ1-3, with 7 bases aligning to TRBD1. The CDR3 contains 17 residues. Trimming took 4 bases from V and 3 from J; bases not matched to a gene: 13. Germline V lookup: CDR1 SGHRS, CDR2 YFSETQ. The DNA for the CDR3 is TGCGCCAGCAGCCCTAACGGACAGGCAATCCTTGGAAACACCATATATTTT. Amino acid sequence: CASSPNGQAILGNTIYF.

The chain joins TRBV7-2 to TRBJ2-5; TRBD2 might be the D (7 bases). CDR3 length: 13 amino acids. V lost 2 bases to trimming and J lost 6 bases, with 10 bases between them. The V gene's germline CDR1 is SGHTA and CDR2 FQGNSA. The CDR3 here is CASSLRGAQTQYF. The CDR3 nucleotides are TGTGCCAGCAGCTTACGGGGGGCCCAGACCCAGTACTTC.

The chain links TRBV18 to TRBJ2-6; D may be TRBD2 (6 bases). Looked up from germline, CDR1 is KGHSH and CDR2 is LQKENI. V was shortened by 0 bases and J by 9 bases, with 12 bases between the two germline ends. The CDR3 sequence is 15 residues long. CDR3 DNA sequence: TGTGCCAGCTCACCACCTGGCGGGGTAGACAACGTCCTGACTTTC. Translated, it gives CASSPPGGVDNVLTF. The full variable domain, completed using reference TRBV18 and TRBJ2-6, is NAGVMQNPRHLVRRRGQEARLRCSPMKGHSHVYWYRQLPEEGLKFMVYLQKENIIDESGMPKERFSAEFPKEGPSILRIQQVVRGDSAAYFCASSPPGGVDNVLTFGAGSRLTVL.

The CDR3 is CASSPGTGGLVETQYF. The CDR3 DNA reads as TGTGCCAGCTCACCCGGGACAGGGGGCTTGGTGGAGACCCAGTACTTC. V and J are TRBV18 and TRBJ2-5; 12 positions match TRBD1. The trim removed 3 bases at V and 5 bases at J, leaving 7 bases unmatched. This CDR3 spans 16 amino acids. Germline V gives CDR1 KGHSH, CDR2 LQKENI.

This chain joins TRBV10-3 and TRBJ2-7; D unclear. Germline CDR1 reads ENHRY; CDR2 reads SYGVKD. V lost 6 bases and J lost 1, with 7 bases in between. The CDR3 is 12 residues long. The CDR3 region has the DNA TGTGCCATCAGAACTTTATCCTACGAGCAGTACTTC. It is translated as CAIRTLSYEQYF.

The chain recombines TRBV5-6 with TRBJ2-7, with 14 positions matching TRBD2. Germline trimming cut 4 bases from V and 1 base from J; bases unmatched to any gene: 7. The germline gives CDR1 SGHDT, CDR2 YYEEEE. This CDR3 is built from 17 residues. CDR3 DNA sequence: TGTGCCAGCAGCGGACTAGCGGGAGGCTCCTTTTCCTACGAGCAGTACTTC. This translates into CASSGLAGGSFSYEQYF.

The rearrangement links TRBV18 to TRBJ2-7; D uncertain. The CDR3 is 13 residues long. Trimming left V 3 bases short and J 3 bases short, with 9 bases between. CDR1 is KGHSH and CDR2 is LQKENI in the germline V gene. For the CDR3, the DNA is TGTGCCAGCTCACCGGTCGCGAACTACGAGCAGTACTTC. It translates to CASSPVANYEQYF.

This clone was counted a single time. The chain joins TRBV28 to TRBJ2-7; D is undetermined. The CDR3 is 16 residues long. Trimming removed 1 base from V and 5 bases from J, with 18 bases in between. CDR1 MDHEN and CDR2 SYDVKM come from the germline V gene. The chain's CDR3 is CASSLFGHSLGHEQYF. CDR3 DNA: TGTGCCAGCAGTTTATTCGGTCACTCGCTGGGCCACGAGCAGTACTTC. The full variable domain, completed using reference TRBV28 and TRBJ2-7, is DVKVTQSSRYLVKRTGEKVFLECVQDMDHENMFWYRQDPGLGLRLIYFSYDVKMKEKGDIPEGYSVSREKKERFSLILESASTNQTSMYLCASSLFGHSLGHEQYFGPGTRLTVT.

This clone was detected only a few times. The CDR3 loop reads CASSPGNTEAFF. For the CDR3, the DNA is TGTGCCAGCAGCCCGGGGAACACTGAAGCTTTCTTT. The chain joins TRBV5-6 to TRBJ1-1; no clear D. The CDR3 spans 12 residues. CDR1 is SGHDT and CDR2 is YYEEEE in the germline V gene. V lost 4 bases, J lost 1 base, and 5 bases lay in between.

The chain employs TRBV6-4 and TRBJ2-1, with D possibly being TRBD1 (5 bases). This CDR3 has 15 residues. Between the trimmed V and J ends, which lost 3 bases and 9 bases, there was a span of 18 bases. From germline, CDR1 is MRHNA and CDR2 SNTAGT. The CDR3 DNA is TGTGCCAGCAGTGATGAGTGTGGCGTTACAGGTGAGCAGTTCTTC. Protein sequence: CASSDECGVTGEQFF.

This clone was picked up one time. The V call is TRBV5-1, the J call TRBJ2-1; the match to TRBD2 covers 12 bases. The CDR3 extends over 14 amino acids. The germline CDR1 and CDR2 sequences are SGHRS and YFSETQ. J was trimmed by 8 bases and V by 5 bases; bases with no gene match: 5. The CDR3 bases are TGCGCCAGCAGTTATCGGACTAGCGGGGATGAGCAGTTCTTC. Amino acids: CASSYRTSGDEQFF.

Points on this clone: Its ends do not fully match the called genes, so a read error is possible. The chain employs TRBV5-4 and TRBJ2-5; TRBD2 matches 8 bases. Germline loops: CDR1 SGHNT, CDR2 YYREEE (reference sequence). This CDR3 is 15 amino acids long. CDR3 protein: CASSLRVAGQGTQYF. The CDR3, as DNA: TGTGCCAGCAGCCTACGGGTAGCGGGACAAGGGACCCAGTACTTC.

This CDR3 reads CASSVRTDSPLHF. CDR3 nucleotides: TGTGCCAGCAGCGTTAGGACTGATTCACCCCTCCACTTT. This rearrangement joins TRBV9 to TRBJ1-6; D is ambiguous. The CDR3 totals 13 residues. From germline, CDR1 is SGDLS and CDR2 YYNGEE. The V end was cut by 2 bases, the J end by 8 bases, with 8 bases between. Full variable domain (outside the CDR3, taken from reference TRBV9 and TRBJ1-6): DSGVTQTPKHLITATGQRVTLRCSPRSGDLSVYWYQQSLDQGLQFLIQYYNGEERAKGNILERFSAQQFPDLHSELNLSSLELGDSALYFCASSVRTDSPLHFGNGTRLTVT.

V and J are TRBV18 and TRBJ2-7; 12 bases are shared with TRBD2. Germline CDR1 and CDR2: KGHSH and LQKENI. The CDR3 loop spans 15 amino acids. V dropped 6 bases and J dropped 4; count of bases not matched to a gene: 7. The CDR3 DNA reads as TGTGCCAGCTCTCTAGCGGGAGGGCCGGATTACGAGCAGTACTTC. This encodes CASSLAGGPDYEQYF.

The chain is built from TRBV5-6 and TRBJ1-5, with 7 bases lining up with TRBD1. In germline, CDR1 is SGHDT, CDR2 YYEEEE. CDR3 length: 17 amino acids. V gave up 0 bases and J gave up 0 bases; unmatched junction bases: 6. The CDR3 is CASSLAGTAYSNQPQHF. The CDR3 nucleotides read TGTGCCAGCAGCTTGGCGGGGACAGCATATAGCAATCAGCCCCAGCATTTT.

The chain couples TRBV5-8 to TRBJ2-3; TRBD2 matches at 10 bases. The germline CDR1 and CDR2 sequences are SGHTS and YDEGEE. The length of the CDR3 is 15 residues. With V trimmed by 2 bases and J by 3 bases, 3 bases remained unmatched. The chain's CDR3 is CASSLAGGPTDTQYF. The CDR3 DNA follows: TGTGCCAGCAGCTTAGCGGGAGGGCCTACAGATACGCAGTATTTT.

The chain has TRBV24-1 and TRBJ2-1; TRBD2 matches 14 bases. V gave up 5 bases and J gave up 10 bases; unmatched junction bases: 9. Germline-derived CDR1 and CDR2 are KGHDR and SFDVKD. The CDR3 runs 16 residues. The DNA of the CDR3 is TGTGCCACCAGTGCTTGGGGGACTAGCGGGAGCGGCGAGCAGTTCTTC. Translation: CATSAWGTSGSGEQFF.

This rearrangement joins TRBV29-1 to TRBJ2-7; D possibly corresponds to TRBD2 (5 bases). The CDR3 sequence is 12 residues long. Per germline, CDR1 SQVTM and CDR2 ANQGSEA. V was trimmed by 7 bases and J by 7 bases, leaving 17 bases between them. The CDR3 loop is CSAMALAGEQYF. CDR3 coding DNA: TGCAGCGCAATGGCTCTGGCGGGTGAGCAGTACTTC.

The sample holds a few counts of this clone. CDR3 DNA: TGTGCCAGTAGTATAGGAAGGCCAGGGGAAATGCCCCAGCATTTT. Protein product: CASSIGRPGEMPQHF. The rearrangement links TRBV19 to TRBJ1-5, with D perhaps TRBD1 (6 bases). V lost 1 base and J lost 9, with 16 bases in between. Looked up from germline, CDR1 is LNHDA and CDR2 is SQIVND (reference sequence). CDR3 length equals 15 residues.